Listed below are T cell receptor beta chains from one sample, sequenced in a study of T-cell memory formation after mild COVID-19. TCRdb passed the 5' RACE reads through MiXCR, listing each CDR3 protein once. The table includes roughly 310,000 distinct CDR3 sequences, 15% to 20% detected once. Sample: PBMCs or a T cell subset sorted from them (not recorded which). Receptor source: a man aged 18 to 29 who had mild COVID-19 (a few samples of this study predate the infection). Cell type and time point are not known. Both conserved end residues are trimmed from each CDR3. D genes are given only for firm matches. Size tells how often a clone was seen (once, few, many) or the class of an expanded clone, and some rows leave it out.

j_call,clone_size,d_call,v_call,cdr3_aa
TRBJ1-1,-,TRBD1,TRBV5-1,ASSLRQGRTEVF
TRBJ1-5,-,TRBD1,TRBV12-3/TRBV12-4,ASSRGTGGGQPQH
TRBJ1-1,many,-,TRBV4-2,ASSHQPVGIMNTEAF
TRBJ2-7,-,-,TRBV20-1,SARDPTAYEQY
TRBJ1-2,-,-,TRBV7-2,ASTPLLYGYT
TRBJ2-3,few,-,TRBV11-2,ASSLGGGIRNTDTQY
TRBJ2-3,few,-,TRBV3-1,ASSQEVLGAGDTQY
TRBJ2-2,-,TRBD2,TRBV12-3/TRBV12-4,ASSSRTSGGLRIGGELF
TRBJ1-1,-,-,TRBV5-1,ASSLGGWYSSEAF
TRBJ2-7,few,-,TRBV7-9,ASSLGPDSPGEQY
TRBJ2-1,-,-,TRBV20-1,SARVDTYNEQF
TRBJ1-5,many,TRBD1,TRBV6-4,ASSEGQRCNQPQH
TRBJ2-1,many,TRBD1,TRBV11-2,ASSLGWTGINEQF
TRBJ2-7,-,TRBD1,TRBV20-1,SARDRGRYEQY
TRBJ1-2,-,-,TRBV7-9,ASSRGGGGGDGYT
TRBJ1-6,few,TRBD1,TRBV4-3,ASSLHRTGKSPLH
TRBJ2-3,-,-,TRBV20-1,SAKWVGADTQY
TRBJ2-7,many,TRBD1,TRBV5-1,ASRSPGTVNDEQY
TRBJ2-3,many,-,TRBV7-2,ASSPTSLDTQY
TRBJ2-3,-,TRBD2,TRBV4-1,ASSQDGGGAIDTQY
TRBJ1-1,-,-,TRBV9,ASSVEGWGTEAF
TRBJ2-7,many,-,TRBV4-1,ASSAPGQTYEQY
TRBJ2-1,few,-,TRBV5-1,ASSRERINEQF
TRBJ2-7,-,TRBD2,TRBV7-8,ASSLELAGLHEQY
TRBJ1-1,-,-,TRBV5-1,ASSFNPENTEAF
TRBJ1-1,-,TRBD1,TRBV11-2,ASSSWAGGSTEAF
TRBJ2-7,few,TRBD1,TRBV19,ASSTYRQGYEQY